What follows describes a single TCR beta chain. Antigen: not known. The sample belongs to a study of Tregs in tolerant kidney transplant recipients. As for the study in general: An approximately 3-day belatacept mixed lymphocyte reaction, sometimes plus 5-day graft donor restimulation, preceded CD4+CD25+CD127- sorting. Antibodies separated recipient from donor cells.

The protocol was immunoSEQ multiplex PCR, while the TCRdb copy is restricted to in-frame clones and leaves out a portion. Of about 18,000 clones in the sample, around 66% were seen once. Study results and caveats: The small number of patients limits these findings pending further validation. The most relevant donor-specific Treg TCRbeta repertoire apparently came from expansion with activated donor B cells.

The germline CDR1 and CDR2 sequences are SGHRS and YFSETQ. The V end lost 0 bases, the J end lost 8 bases, and 13 bases lay between the germline ends. The CDR3 has 14 amino acids. Material for sequencing was Tregs from blood cultured with allogeneic cells. The source is a human donor in good health. The V and J genes are TRBV5-1 and TRBJ2-3; D possibly corresponds to TRBD2 (6 bases). For the CDR3, the DNA is TGCGCCAGCAGCTTGGGGGCTAGCGACGGTACGCAGTATTTT. Translating gives CASSLGASDGTQYF.